The rows below give T cell receptor beta chains drawn from one sample of a study of blood T cell repertoires in COVID-19. TCRdb's table, derived via immunoSEQ multiplex PCR, lists solely in-frame clones and lacks some. Of hundreds of thousands of clones listed, around 87% were seen once; the top ten hold approximately 1.6%. Sequencing input: PBMCs or T cells enriched from blood (not recorded which). Every receptor here comes from a woman aged 45-65 years who had recovered from COVID-19. Each CDR3 is given with its conserved first and last residue. Each record gives: clone size, J gene, D gene, V gene, CDR3 DNA, CDR3 protein. A D gene is named only where the DNA matches it firmly. Not all rows give a size; the values are once, few, many and, for expanded clones, a class.

NA,TRBJ2-7,NA,TRBV11-2,TGTGCCAGCAGCTCGCGGCCTAGCACCTACGAGCAGTACTTC,CASSSRPSTYEQYF
NA,TRBJ2-7,NA,TRBV20-1,TGCAGTGCTGTACAGGGACACGAGCAGTACTTC,CSAVQGHEQYF
few,TRBJ1-4,TRBD1,TRBV12-3/TRBV12-4,TGTGCCAGCACCGACAGGGGTGACGAAAAACTGTTTTTT,CASTDRGDEKLFF
NA,TRBJ2-1,TRBD1,TRBV11-2,TGTGCCAGCAGCTTAGACAGGGGGTACAATGAGCAGTTCTTC,CASSLDRGYNEQFF
NA,TRBJ1-1,NA,TRBV7-9,TGTGCCAGCAGCTTAGAACAGGCAAATACTGAAGCTTTCTTT,CASSLEQANTEAFF
NA,TRBJ2-1,TRBD2,TRBV5-4,TGTGCCAGCACCTCCGAGGGAGGGATCTACAATGAGCAGTTCTTC,CASTSEGGIYNEQFF
once,TRBJ2-6,NA,TRBV28,TGTGCCAGCAGTTACAGGGTAACTGGGGCCAACGTCCTGACTTTC,CASSYRVTGANVLTF
NA,TRBJ1-1,NA,TRBV5-1,TGCGCCAGCAGCTTGGCCACGGGGAGATTGAACACTGAAGCTTTCTTT,CASSLATGRLNTEAFF
NA,TRBJ1-3,NA,TRBV5-1,TGCGCCAGCAAAGGAGGAGGGTCCGAGTTCGGAAACACCATATATTTT,CASKGGGSEFGNTIYF
NA,TRBJ2-3,TRBD2,TRBV27,TGTGCCAGCAGTCCCCTGATAACGGGACTAGCGGGCACAGATACGCAGTATTTT,CASSPLITGLAGTDTQYF
NA,TRBJ2-7,TRBD2,TRBV15,TGTGCCACCAGCAGAGGAGGGACTAGCCCCTACGAGCAGTACTTC,CATSRGGTSPYEQYF
once,TRBJ1-1,NA,TRBV7-9,TGTGCCAGCAGCTGGGGCGGGAACACTGAAGCTTTCTTT,CASSWGGNTEAFF
NA,TRBJ1-4,NA,TRBV9,TGTGCCAGCAGCGTAGACTTGAATGAAAAACTGTTTTTT,CASSVDLNEKLFF
NA,TRBJ2-2,NA,TRBV24-1,TGTGCCACCAGCACCGGGTCCCCCACCGGGGAGCTGTTTTTT,CATSTGSPTGELFF
NA,TRBJ1-5,NA,TRBV28,TGTGCCAGCAGTCCCGGACAGAATCAGCCCCAGCATTTT,CASSPGQNQPQHF
NA,TRBJ2-7,NA,TRBV9,TGTGCCAGCAGCGTAGACGGGGGTAGCTACGAGCAGTACTTC,CASSVDGGSYEQYF
NA,TRBJ1-2,NA,TRBV6-1,TGTGCCAGCAGTGAATGGGCAGACGACCTCTATGGCTACACCTTC,CASSEWADDLYGYTF
NA,TRBJ1-1,TRBD1,TRBV19,TGTGCCAGTAGTCCGCTGACAGGGATGGGTTACACTGAAGCTTTCTTT,CASSPLTGMGYTEAFF
NA,TRBJ1-1,TRBD1,TRBV2,TGTGCCAGCAGGACCGGCGAGGGGGCAGGTGTGGACACTGAAGCTTTCTTT,CASRTGEGAGVDTEAFF
NA,TRBJ1-6,NA,TRBV28,TGTGCCAGCAGTCGAGGGCACCATAATTCACCCCTCCACTTT,CASSRGHHNSPLHF
NA,TRBJ2-3,NA,TRBV6-1,TGTGCCAGCAGGGAAGACTCTCGGGGGTCAGATACGCAGTATTTT,CASREDSRGSDTQYF
NA,TRBJ1-1,TRBD1,TRBV7-2,TGTGCCAGCAGCCCGGACAGGCAGAACACTGAAGCTTTCTTT,CASSPDRQNTEAFF